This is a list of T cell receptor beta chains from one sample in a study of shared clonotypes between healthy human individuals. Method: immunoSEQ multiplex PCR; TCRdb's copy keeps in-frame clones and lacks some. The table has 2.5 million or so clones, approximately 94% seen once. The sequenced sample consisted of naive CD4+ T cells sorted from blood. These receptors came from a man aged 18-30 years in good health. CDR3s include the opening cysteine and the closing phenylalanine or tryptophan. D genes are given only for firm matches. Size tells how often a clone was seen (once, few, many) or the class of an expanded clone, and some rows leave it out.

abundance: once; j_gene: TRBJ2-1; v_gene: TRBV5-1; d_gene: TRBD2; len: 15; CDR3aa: CASSTGTSTYNEQFF; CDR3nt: TGCGCCAGCAGCACCGGGACTAGCACCTACAATGAGCAGTTCTTC
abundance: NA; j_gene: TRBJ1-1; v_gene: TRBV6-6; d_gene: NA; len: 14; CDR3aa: CASHRDSSNTEAFF; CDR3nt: TGTGCCAGCCATCGAGACAGCTCGAACACTGAAGCTTTCTTT
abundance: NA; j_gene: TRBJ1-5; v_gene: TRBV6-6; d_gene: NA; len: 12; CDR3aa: CASSSRDQPQHF; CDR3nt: TGTGCCAGCAGTTCCAGGGATCAGCCCCAGCATTTT
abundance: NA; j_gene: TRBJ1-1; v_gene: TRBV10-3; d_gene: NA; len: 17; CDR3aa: CAISEFSGFFMNTEAFF; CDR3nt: TGTGCCATCAGTGAGTTTTCAGGGTTTTTTATGAACACTGAAGCTTTCTTT
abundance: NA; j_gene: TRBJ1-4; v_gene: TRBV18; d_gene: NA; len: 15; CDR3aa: CASSLLQTSNEKLFF; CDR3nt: TGTGCCAGCTCACTCTTACAGACTTCTAATGAAAAACTGTTTTTT
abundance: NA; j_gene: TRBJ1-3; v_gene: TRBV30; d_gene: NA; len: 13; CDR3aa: CAWNGGNGNTIYF; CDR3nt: TGTGCCTGGAATGGGGGGAATGGAAACACCATATATTTT
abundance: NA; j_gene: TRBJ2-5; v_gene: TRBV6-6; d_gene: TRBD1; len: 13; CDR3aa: CASSNRGGETQYF; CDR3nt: TGTGCCAGCAGTAACAGGGGCGGAGAGACCCAGTACTTC
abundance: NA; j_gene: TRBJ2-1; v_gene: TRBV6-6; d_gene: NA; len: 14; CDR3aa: CASKHGGIYNEQFF; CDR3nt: TGTGCCAGCAAACATGGAGGGATTTACAATGAGCAGTTCTTC
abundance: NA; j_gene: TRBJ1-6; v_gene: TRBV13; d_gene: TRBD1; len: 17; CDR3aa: CASSLGVRGQINSPLHF; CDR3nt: TGTGCCAGCAGCTTAGGGGTGAGGGGACAGATTAATTCACCCCTCCACTTT
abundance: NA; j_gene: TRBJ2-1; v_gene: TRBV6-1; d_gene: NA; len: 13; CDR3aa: CAGGFDLANEQFF; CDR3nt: TGTGCCGGGGGTTTCGACCTTGCCAATGAGCAGTTCTTC
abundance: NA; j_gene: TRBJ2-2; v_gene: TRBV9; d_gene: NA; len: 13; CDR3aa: CASSPTGYGELFF; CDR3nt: TGTGCCAGCAGCCCCACAGGGTACGGGGAGCTGTTTTTT
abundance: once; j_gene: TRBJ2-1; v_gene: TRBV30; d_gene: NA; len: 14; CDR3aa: CAWSRGGTYNEQFF; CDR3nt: TGTGCCTGGAGTAGAGGCGGTACCTACAATGAGCAGTTCTTC
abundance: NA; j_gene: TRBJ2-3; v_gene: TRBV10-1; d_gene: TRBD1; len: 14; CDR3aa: CASSEAGGADTQYF; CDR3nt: TGCGCCAGCAGTGAAGCAGGGGGCGCAGATACGCAGTATTTT
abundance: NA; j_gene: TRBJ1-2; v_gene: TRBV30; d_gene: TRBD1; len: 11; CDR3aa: CAWGQGYGYTF; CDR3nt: TGTGCCTGGGGACAGGGCTATGGCTACACCTTC
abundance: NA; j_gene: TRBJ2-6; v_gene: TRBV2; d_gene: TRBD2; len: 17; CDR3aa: CASSPTSGPSGANVLTF; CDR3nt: TGTGCCAGCAGCCCGACTAGCGGCCCCTCTGGGGCCAACGTCCTGACTTTC
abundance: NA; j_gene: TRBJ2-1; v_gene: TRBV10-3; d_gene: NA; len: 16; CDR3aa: CAISEAAADSYNEQFF; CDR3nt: TGTGCCATCAGTGAGGCTGCAGCAGATTCCTACAATGAGCAGTTCTTC
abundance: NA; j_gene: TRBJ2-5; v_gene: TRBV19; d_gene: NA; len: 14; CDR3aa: CATSAGTLGETQYF; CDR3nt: TGTGCCACCTCGGCCGGGACCCTCGGCGAGACCCAGTACTTC
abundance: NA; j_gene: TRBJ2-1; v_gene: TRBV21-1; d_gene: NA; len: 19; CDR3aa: CASSKIGTGGLPTYNEQFF; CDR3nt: TGTGCCAGCAGCAAAATAGGGACGGGAGGCCTCCCTACCTACAATGAGCAGTTCTTC
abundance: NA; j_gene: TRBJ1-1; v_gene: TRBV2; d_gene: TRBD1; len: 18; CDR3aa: CASSVHVRGLPMNTEAFF; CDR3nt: TGTGCCAGCAGTGTACATGTCAGGGGGCTACCAATGAACACTGAAGCTTTCTTT
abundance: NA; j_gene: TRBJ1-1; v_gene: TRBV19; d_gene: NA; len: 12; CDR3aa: CASSRTDTEAFF; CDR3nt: TGTGCCAGTAGCAGGACAGACACTGAAGCTTTCTTT
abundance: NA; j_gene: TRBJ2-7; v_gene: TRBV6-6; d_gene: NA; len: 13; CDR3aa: CASQKGGRYEQYF; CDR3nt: TGTGCCAGCCAAAAAGGAGGGAGGTACGAGCAGTACTTC
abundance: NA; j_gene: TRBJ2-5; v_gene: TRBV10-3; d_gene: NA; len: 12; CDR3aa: CAIKGAQETQYF; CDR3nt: TGTGCCATCAAAGGGGCCCAAGAGACCCAGTACTTC
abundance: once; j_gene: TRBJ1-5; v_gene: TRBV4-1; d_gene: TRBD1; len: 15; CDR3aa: CASSRQGARDQPQHF; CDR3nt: TGCGCCAGCAGCCGTCAGGGGGCGCGGGATCAGCCCCAGCATTTT
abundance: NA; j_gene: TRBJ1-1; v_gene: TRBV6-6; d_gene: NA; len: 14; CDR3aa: CASRLGTVNTEAFF; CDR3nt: TGTGCCAGCAGACTGGGGACGGTGAACACTGAAGCTTTCTTT
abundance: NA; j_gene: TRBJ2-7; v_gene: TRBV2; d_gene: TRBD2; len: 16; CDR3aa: CASSARLAGGLHEQYF; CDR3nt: TGTGCCAGCAGCGCCCGACTAGCGGGAGGCCTTCACGAGCAGTACTTC
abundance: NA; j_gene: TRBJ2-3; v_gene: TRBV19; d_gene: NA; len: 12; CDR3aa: CASSIRADTQYF; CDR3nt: TGTGCCAGTAGTATCCGGGCAGATACGCAGTATTTT
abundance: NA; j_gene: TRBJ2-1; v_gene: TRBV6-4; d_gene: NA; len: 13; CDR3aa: CASSVGGYNEQFF; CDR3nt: TGTGCCAGCAGTGTAGGGGGGTACAATGAGCAGTTCTTC
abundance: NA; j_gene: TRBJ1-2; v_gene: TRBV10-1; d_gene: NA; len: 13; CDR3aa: CASSESLGYGYTF; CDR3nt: TGCGCCAGCAGTGAGTCGTTGGGCTATGGCTACACCTTC
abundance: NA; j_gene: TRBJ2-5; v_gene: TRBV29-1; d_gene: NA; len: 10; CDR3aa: CSAGVETQYF; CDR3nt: TGCAGCGCCGGGGTGGAGACCCAGTACTTC
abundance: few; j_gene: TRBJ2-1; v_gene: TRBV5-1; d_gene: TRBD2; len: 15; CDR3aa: CASTETSGTYNEQFF; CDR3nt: TGCGCCAGCACGGAGACTAGCGGGACTTACAATGAGCAGTTCTTC
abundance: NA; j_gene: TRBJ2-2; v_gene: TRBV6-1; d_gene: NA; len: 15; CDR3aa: CASTGQHPNTGELFF; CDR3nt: TGTGCCAGCACCGGACAGCATCCGAACACCGGGGAGCTGTTTTTT
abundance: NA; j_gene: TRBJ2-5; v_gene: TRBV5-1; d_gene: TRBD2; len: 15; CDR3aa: CASSRTSGSLETQYF; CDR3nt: TGCGCCAGCTCCCGGACTAGCGGGAGTTTGGAGACCCAGTACTTC
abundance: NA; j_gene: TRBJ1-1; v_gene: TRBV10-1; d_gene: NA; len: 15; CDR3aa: CASSEYLGGNTEAFF; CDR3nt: TGCGCCAGCAGTGAGTATCTAGGGGGTAACACTGAAGCTTTCTTT
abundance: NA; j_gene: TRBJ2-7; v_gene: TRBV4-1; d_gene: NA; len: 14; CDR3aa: CASSQPGNSYEQYF; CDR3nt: TGCGCCAGCAGCCAACCCGGGAACTCCTACGAGCAGTACTTC
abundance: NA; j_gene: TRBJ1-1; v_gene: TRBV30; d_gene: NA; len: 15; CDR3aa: CAWIELGTQNTEAFF; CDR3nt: TGTGCCTGGATTGAACTCGGGACCCAAAACACTGAAGCTTTCTTT
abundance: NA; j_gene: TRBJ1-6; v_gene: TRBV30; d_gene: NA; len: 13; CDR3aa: CAWRSSYNSPLHF; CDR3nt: TGTGCCTGGAGGAGTTCCTATAATTCACCCCTCCACTTT
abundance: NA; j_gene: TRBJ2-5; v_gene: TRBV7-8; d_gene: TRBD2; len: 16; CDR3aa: CASRRGTAGGQETQYF; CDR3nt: TGTGCCAGCAGACGAGGTACAGCGGGAGGTCAAGAGACCCAGTACTTC
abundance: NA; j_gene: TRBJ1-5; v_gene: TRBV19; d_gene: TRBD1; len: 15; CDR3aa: CASRGGTVSNQPQHF; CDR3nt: TGTGCCAGTCGGGGGGGGACAGTTAGCAATCAGCCCCAGCATTTT
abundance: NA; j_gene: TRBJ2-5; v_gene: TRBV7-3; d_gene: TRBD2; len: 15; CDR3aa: CASSLLAGGRQTQYF; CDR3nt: TGTGCCAGCAGCTTACTAGCGGGGGGGCGCCAGACCCAGTACTTC
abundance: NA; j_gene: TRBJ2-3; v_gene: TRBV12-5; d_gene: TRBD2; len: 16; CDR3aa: CASGSPFAGGADTQYF; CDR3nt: TGTGCTAGTGGTTCCCCCTTCGCGGGAGGCGCAGATACGCAGTATTTT
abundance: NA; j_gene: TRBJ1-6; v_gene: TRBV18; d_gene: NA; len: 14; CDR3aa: CASSPPVENSPLHF; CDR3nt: TGTGCCAGCTCACCACCTGTAGAGAATTCACCCCTCCACTTT
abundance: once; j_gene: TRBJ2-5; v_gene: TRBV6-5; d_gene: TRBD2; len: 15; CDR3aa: CASSSPGLAGGTQYF; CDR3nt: TGTGCCAGCAGTTCTCCAGGACTAGCGGGAGGGACCCAGTACTTC
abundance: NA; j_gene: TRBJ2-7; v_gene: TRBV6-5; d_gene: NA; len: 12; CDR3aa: CASSLSDYEQYF; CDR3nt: TGTGCCAGCAGCCTCTCCGACTACGAGCAGTACTTC
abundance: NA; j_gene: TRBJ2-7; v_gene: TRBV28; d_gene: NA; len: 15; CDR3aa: CASSPTDGYSYEQYF; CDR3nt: TGTGCCAGCAGTCCGACGGACGGTTACTCCTACGAGCAGTACTTC
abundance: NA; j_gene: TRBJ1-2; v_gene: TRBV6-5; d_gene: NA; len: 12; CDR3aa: CASRQGNYGYTF; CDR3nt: TGTGCCAGCAGGCAGGGAAACTATGGCTACACCTTC
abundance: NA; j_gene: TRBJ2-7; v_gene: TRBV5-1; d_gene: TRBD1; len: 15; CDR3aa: CASSLVGGQGAEQYF; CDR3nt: TGCGCCAGCAGCTTGGTGGGCGGACAGGGCGCCGAGCAGTACTTC
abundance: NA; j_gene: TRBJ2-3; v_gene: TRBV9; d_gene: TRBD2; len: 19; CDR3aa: CASSADSLAGGRVRDTQYF; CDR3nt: TGTGCCAGCAGCGCTGACTCATTAGCGGGGGGCCGTGTTCGAGATACGCAGTATTTT
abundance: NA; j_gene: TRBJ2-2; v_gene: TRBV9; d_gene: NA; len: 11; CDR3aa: CASGRVGELFF; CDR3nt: TGTGCCAGTGGTAGAGTCGGGGAGCTGTTTTTT
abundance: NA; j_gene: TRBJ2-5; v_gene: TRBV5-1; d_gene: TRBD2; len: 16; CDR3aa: CASSLLGLAGGETQYF; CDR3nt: TGCGCCAGCAGCTTGTTGGGGCTAGCGGGAGGAGAGACCCAGTACTTC
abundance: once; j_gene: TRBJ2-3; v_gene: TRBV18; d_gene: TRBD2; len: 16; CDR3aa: CASSTTSGGAADTQYF; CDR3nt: TGTGCCAGCTCAACGACTAGCGGGGGGGCCGCAGATACGCAGTATTTT
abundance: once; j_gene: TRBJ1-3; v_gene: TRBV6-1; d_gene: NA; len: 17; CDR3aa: CASSAGGGRSSGNTIYF; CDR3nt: TGTGCCAGCAGTGCTGGCGGGGGAAGGTCCTCTGGAAACACCATATATTTT
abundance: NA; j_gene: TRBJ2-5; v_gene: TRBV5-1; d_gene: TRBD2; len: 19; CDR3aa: CASSFGLAGAFRAQETQYF; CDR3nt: TGCGCCAGCAGCTTCGGACTAGCGGGGGCCTTTAGGGCCCAAGAGACCCAGTACTTC
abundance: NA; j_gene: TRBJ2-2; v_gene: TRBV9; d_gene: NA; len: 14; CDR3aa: CASSPGRVPGELFF; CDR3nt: TGTGCCAGCAGTCCAGGCAGGGTGCCCGGGGAGCTGTTTTTT
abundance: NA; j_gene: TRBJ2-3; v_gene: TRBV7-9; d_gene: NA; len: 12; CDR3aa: CASSLLEDTQYF; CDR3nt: TGTGCCAGCAGCTTATTAGAGGATACGCAGTATTTT
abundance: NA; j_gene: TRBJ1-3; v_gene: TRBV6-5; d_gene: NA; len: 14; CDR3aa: CASSPGARGNTIYF; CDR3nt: TGTGCCAGCTCTCCGGGAGCCCGGGGGAACACCATATATTTT